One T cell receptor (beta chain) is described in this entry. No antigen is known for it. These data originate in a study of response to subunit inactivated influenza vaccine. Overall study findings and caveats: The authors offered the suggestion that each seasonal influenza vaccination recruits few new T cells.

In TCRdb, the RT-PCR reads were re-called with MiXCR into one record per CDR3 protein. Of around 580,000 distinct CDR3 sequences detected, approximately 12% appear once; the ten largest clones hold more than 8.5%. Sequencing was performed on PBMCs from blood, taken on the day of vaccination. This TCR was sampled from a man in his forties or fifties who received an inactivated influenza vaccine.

The DNA of the CDR3 is TGTGCCAGCAGTGAAAGGTGGGGGGCGACCTATAGCAATCAGCCCCAGCATTTT. Residues: CASSERWGATYSNQPQHF. This rearrangement joins TRBV2 to TRBJ1-5; D perhaps matches TRBD1 (6 bases). V dropped 2 bases and J dropped 0 bases, with 17 bases sitting between them. CDR1 is SNHLY, CDR2 FYNNEI, per germline. The CDR3 runs 18 residues. The full variable domain, its missing parts supplied by reference TRBV2 and TRBJ1-5, is EPEVTQTPSHQVTQMGQEVILRCVPISNHLYFYWYRQILGQKVEFLVSFYNNEISEKSEIFDDQFSVERPDGSNFTLKIRSTKLEDSAMYFCASSERWGATYSNQPQHFGDGTRLSIL.